This entry features one T cell receptor beta chain sequence. These data originate in a study of blood T cell repertoires in COVID-19. In the study's own analysis: Scientists estimated how many nucleated cells there were by amplifying reference gene primers. Method: immunoSEQ multiplex PCR; TCRdb's copy keeps in-frame clones and lacks some. For V, J and clone size, that table is used; D and trimming come from the DNA. There are 65,000 to 80,000 clones in the sample; 85% to 90% occur only once, and around 7.9% lies in the top ten. Germline CDR1 is SNHLY and CDR2 is FYNNEI. The CDR3 is 14 amino acids. Trimming stripped 4 bases from V and 2 bases from J, with 11 bases between.

The source is a man aged 50 to 59 with active COVID-19. The J gene is TRBJ1-2, the V gene TRBV2; D is perhaps TRBD1 (6 bases). The sequencing input was peripheral blood. Here the CDR3 DNA reads TGTGCCAGCAGTGTAAGGGGGGGGAACTATGGCTACACCTTC. Amino acid sequence: CASSVRGGNYGYTF.